This T cell receptor (beta chain) was sequenced for a study of response to subunit inactivated influenza vaccine. MiXCR, run by TCRdb on the RT-PCR reads, gives a single entry per CDR3 protein. Of about 520,000 distinct CDR3 sequences listed, approximately 7.8% are singletons. Study-level findings and limits: The study's authors posited that every seasonal influenza vaccination enlists few new T cells.

As concerns this clonotype: What it binds is not known.

The CDR3 runs 16 residues. Trimming pared 2 bases from V and 0 bases from J, leaving 17 bases between. Germline V gene sequence: CDR1 SQVTM, CDR2 ANQGSEA. The rearrangement joins TRBV29-1 to TRBJ2-7, with a possible D match to TRBD1 (6 bases). Sequencing used PBMCs from blood, obtained about 24 months after vaccination. The sequence derives from a man between 50 and 69 years old who received an inactivated influenza vaccine. The CDR3 loop is CSVETVEGQSSYEQYF. The CDR3 nucleotides are TGCAGCGTTGAAACTGTAGAAGGACAGTCCTCCTACGAGCAGTACTTC.